This T cell receptor (beta chain) was recorded in a study of T-cell memory formation after mild COVID-19. About the research overall: TCR clusters largely stayed donor specific. Study-wide findings and caveats: Later expanders leaned CD4+, whereas clones that contracted between day 15 and 85 were balanced CD4/CD8. Certain responding clones were present in pre-infection memory, suggesting participation of cross-reactive memory. Clones which contracted sat mainly in CM and EM if CD4+, and in EMRA if CD8+.

Each CDR3 protein gets one entry after TCRdb re-called the 5' RACE reads with MiXCR. The sample carries about 350,000 distinct CDR3 sequences, roughly 13% recorded once. The germline CDR1 and CDR2 sequences are SGHDT and YYEEEE. The CDR3 is 15 residues long. V lost 4 bases to trimming and J lost 5 bases; unmatched junction nucleotides: 8. This clonotype showed up many times. Its antigen is unknown. The chain uses TRBV5-6 and TRBJ2-5; 10 bases match TRBD1. The sample comprised PBMCs or a T cell subset sorted from them (not recorded which). This receptor was identified in a man younger than 35 who had mild COVID-19 (a few samples of this study predate the infection). Cell type and time point are not known. The CDR3 DNA reads as TGTGCCAGCAGCCGAACGACAGGGGGCGACGAGACCCAGTACTTC. Amino acids: CASSRTTGGDETQYF.